The sequence of this T cell receptor (beta chain) was determined in a study of blood T cell repertoires in COVID-19. Study in general: COVID-19 samples collected from the United States, Italy and Spain covered acute and convalescent phases. Sample material is recorded as cDNA or gDNA derived from T cells, B-cell-depleted T cells, or PBMCs.

The authors' processing: Amplification from reference gene primers served as the basis for estimated nucleated cell counts. TCRdb keeps only in-frame clones here, not all; method: immunoSEQ multiplex PCR. V and J calls and clone size come straight from that table; D and trimming were deduced from the DNA. In the table there are approximately 430,000 clones, 86% of which are singletons. This CDR3 is built from 14 residues. V was clipped by 8 bases and J by 5 bases; unmatched bases: 5. The germline CDR1 and CDR2 sequences are SEHNR and FQNEAQ (reference sequence). The chain couples TRBV7-9 to TRBJ2-2, with 10 bases that match TRBD1. This TCR was recovered from a woman in her 30s with active or convalescent COVID-19. Sequencing used peripheral blood. CDR3 amino acids: CASYWTGGTGELFF. CDR3 in DNA: TGTGCCAGCTACTGGACAGGGGGGACCGGGGAGCTGTTTTTT.